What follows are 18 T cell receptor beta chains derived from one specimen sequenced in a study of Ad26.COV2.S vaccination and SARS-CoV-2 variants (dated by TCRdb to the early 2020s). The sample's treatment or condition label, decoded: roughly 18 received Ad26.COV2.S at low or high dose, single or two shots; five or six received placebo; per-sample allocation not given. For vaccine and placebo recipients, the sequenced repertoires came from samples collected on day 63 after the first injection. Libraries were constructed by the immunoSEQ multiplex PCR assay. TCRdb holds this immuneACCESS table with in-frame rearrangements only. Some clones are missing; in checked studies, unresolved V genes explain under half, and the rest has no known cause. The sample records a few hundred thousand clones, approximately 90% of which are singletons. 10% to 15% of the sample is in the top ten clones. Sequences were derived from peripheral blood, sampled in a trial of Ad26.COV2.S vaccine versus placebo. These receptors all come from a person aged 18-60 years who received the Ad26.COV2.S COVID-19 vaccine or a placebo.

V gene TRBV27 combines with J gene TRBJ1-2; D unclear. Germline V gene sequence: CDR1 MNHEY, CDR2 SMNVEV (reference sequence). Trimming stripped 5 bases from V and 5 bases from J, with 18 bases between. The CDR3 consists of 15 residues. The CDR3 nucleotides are TGTGCCAGCAGTCCCCAGAACGTCGGCAGGTATGGCTACACCTTC. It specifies CASSPQNVGRYGYTF.

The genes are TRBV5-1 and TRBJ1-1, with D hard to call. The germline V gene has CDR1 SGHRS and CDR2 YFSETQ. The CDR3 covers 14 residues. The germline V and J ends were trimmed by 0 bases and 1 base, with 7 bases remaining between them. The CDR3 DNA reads TGCGCCAGCAGCTTGGGCCAGGCGAACACTGAAGCTTTCTTT. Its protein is CASSLGQANTEAFF.

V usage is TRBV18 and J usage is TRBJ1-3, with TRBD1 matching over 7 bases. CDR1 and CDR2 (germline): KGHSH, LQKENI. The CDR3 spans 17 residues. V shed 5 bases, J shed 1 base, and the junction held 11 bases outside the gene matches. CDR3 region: CASSSTTGFLSGNTIYF. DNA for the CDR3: TGTGCCAGCTCATCAACGACAGGGTTTCTTTCTGGAAACACCATATATTTT. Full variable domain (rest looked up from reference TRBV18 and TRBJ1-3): NAGVMQNPRHLVRRRGQEARLRCSPMKGHSHVYWYRQLPEEGLKFMVYLQKENIIDESGMPKERFSAEFPKEGPSILRIQQVVRGDSAAYFCASSSTTGFLSGNTIYFGEGSWLTVV.

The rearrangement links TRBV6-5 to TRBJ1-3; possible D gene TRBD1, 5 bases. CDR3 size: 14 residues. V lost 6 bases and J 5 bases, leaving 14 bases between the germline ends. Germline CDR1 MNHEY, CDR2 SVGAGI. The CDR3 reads CASSPWGRRNTIYF. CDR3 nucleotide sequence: TGTGCCAGCAGCCCCTGGGGGAGGAGAAACACCATATATTTT.

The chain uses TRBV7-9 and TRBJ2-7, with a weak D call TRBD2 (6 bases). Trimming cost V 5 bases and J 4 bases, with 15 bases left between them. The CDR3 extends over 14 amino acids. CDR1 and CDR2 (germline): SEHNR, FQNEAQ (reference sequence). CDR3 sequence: CASSHSGRGYEQYF. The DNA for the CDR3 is TGTGCCAGCAGCCACTCGGGGCGGGGATACGAGCAGTACTTC.

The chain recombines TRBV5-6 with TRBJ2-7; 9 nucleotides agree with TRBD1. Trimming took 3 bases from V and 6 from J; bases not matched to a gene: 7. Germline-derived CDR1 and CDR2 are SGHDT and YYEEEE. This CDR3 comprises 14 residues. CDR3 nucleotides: TGTGCCAGCAGCTCGGACAGGGGTCTGGGCGAGCAGTACTTC. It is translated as CASSSDRGLGEQYF.

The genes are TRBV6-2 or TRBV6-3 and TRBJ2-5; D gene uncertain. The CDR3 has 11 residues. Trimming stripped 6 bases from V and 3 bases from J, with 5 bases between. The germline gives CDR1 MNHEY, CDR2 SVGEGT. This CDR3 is CASSNEETQYF. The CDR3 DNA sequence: TGTGCCAGCAGCAACGAAGAGACCCAGTACTTC.

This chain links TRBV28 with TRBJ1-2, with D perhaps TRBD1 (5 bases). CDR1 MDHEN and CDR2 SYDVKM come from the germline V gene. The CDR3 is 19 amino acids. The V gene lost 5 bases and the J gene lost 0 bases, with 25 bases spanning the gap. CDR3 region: CASSLTGTEGRPTNYGYTF. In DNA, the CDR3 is TGTGCCAGCAGTCTAACGGGGACCGAGGGCCGCCCGACTAACTATGGCTACACCTTC.

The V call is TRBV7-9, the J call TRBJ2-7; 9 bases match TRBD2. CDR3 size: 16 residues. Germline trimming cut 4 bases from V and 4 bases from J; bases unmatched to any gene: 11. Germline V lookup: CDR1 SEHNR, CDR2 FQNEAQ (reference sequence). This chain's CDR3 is CASSSPLAGPGYEQYF. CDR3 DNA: TGTGCCAGCAGCTCCCCTCTAGCGGGACCCGGGTACGAGCAGTACTTC.

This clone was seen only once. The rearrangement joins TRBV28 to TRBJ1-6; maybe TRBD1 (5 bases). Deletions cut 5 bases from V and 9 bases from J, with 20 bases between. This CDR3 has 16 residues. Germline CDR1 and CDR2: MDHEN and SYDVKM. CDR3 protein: CASSVPRPGKVSPLHF. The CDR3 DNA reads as TGTGCCAGCAGTGTACCCCGCCCAGGGAAAGTTTCACCCCTCCACTTT.

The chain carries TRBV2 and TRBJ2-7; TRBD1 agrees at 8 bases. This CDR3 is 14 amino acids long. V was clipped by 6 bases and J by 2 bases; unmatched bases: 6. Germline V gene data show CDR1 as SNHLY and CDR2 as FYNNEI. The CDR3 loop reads CASRADRGPYEQYF. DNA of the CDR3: TGTGCCAGCAGAGCAGACAGGGGACCCTACGAGCAGTACTTC.

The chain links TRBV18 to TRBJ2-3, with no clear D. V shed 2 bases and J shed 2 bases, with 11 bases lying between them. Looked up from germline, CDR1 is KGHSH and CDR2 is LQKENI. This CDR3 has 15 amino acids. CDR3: CASSPATPNTDTQYF. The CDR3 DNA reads TGTGCCAGCTCACCAGCGACACCGAACACAGATACGCAGTATTTT.

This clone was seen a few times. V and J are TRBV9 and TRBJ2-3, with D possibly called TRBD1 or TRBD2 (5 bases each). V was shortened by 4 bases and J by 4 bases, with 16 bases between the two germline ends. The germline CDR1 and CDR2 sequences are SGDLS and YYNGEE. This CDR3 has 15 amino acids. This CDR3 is CASSSQEGFADTQYF. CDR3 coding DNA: TGTGCCAGCAGCTCCCAAGAGGGGTTTGCAGATACGCAGTATTTT.

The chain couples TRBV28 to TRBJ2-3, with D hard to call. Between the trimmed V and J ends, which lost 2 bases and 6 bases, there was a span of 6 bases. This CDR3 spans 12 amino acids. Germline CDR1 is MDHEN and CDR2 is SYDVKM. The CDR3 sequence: CASSLGSDTQYF. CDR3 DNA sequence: TGTGCCAGCAGTTTAGGGTCGGATACGCAGTATTTT.

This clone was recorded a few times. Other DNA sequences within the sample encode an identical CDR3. The CDR3 DNA reads TGTGCCAGCAGCTTAAGGGGGAGCTCCTACAATGAGCAGTTCTTC. As protein: CASSLRGSSYNEQFF. The chain is built from TRBV7-2 and TRBJ2-1; D may be TRBD1 (6 bases). With 2 bases removed from V and 0 bases from J, the gap between germline ends came to 8 bases. Germline-derived CDR1 and CDR2 are SGHTA and FQGNSA. The CDR3 covers 15 residues.

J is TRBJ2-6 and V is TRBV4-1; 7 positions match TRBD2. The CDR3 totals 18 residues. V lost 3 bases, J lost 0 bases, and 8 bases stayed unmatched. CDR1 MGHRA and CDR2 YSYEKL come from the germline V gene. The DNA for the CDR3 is TGCGCCAGCAGCCAGACGGGGGGTCTTAGCTCTGGGGCCAACGTCCTGACTTTC. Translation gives CASSQTGGLSSGANVLTF.

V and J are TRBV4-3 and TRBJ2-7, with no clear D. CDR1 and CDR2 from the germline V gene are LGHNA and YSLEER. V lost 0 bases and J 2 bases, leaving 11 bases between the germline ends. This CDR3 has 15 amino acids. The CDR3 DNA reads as TGCGCCAGCAGCCAAGATCTCACCCAGACCTACGAGCAGTACTTC. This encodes CASSQDLTQTYEQYF.

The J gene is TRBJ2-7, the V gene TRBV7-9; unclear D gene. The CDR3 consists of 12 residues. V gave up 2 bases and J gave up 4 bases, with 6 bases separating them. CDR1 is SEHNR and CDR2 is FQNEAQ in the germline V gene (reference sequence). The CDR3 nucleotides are TGTGCCAGCAGCTTAAGGGATTACGAGCAGTACTTC. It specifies CASSLRDYEQYF.